The T cell receptor (beta chain) described here comes from a study of blood T cell repertoires in COVID-19. Looking at the study overall: In each case, the material was cDNA or gDNA derived from T cells, B-cell-depleted T cells, or PBMCs.

Participants, 18 to 89 years old, spanned 25 or so US areas. Researchers sorted participants into cohorts using their self-reported clinical history. The CDR3 contains 15 residues. CDR1 is MDHEN, CDR2 SYDVKM, per germline. V was clipped by 5 bases and J by 3 bases, with 16 bases between them. The protocol was immunoSEQ multiplex PCR, while the TCRdb copy is restricted to in-frame clones and leaves out a portion. The sample lists a few hundred thousand clones, about 83% occurring once. The specimen sequenced was PBMCs or T cells enriched from blood (not recorded which). This rearrangement joins TRBV28 to TRBJ1-1; D is uncertain. This clonotype was obtained from a woman between 35 and 50 years old who had recovered from COVID-19. The CDR3 protein is CASSPDYRNYTEAFF. CDR3 coding DNA: TGTGCCAGCAGTCCCGACTACAGAAATTACACTGAAGCTTTCTTT.